The clone carrying this TCR beta chain showed up just once. The V gene lost 7 bases and the J gene lost 8 bases, with 14 bases spanning the gap. CDR1 is SEHNR, CDR2 FQNEAQ, per germline (reference sequence). This CDR3 comprises 12 residues. The time point here: blood 2 weeks post-SBRT. Treatment noted: 15 Gy SBRT to primary tumor, nephrectomy 4 weeks later. The source of the sample is a study of radiation and T cells in renal cell carcinoma. Background on the study: Nephrectomy followed 15 Gy stereotactic body radiation by 4 weeks.

Data came from immunoSEQ multiplex PCR; TCRdb stores just in-frame clones and leaves some out. The repertoire has just over 150,000 clones, 87% of them found once; the top ten carry 10% to 15%. This specimen was blood, taken from a patient whose treatment included radiotherapy and nephrectomy. The sequence was obtained from a woman aged 45-59 years with renal cell carcinoma. The chain couples TRBV7-9 to TRBJ1-2, with no clear D. Here the CDR3 DNA reads TGTGCCAGCAAGCCTCCTCTGGCGGGCTACACCTTC. Amino acids: CASKPPLAGYTF.